One sample yielded the 18 T cell receptor beta chains listed below, sequenced in a study of PD-L1 blockade in urothelial cancer. Noted time point: peripheral blood 6 weeks after treatment start. Here immunoSEQ multiplex PCR was the method, and the copy in TCRdb shows in-frame clones only, minus some. The sample shows around 50,000 clones, about 85% of them seen only once. Sequencing was performed on PBMCs, taken around atezolizumab (anti-PD-L1) treatment. All receptors derive from a man in his forties or fifties with urothelial cancer.

The table lists this clone with a count of one. This chain links TRBV7-8 with TRBJ2-2, with 7 bases aligning to TRBD1. Trimming at V came to 5 bases and at J to 8 bases, leaving 17 bases not matched to a gene. Per germline, CDR1 SGHVS and CDR2 FQNEAQ. The CDR3 is 17 amino acids. Here the CDR3 reads CASSPSRDSPRVGELFF. Here the CDR3 DNA reads TGTGCCAGCAGCCCCTCCCGGGACAGCCCCCGTGTGGGGGAGCTGTTTTTT. Complete variable domain (other parts from reference TRBV7-8 and TRBJ2-2): GAGVSQSPRYKVAKRGQDVALRCDPISGHVSLFWYQQALGQGPEFLTYFQNEAQLDKSGLPSDRFFAERPEGSVSTLKIQRTQQEDSAVYLCASSPSRDSPRVGELFFGEGSRLTVL.

This rearrangement joins TRBV5-1 to TRBJ2-6; TRBD1 might be the D (5 bases). The CDR3 loop spans 17 amino acids. The V gene lost 4 bases and the J gene lost 0 bases, with 14 bases spanning the gap. Germline CDR1 SGHRS, CDR2 YFSETQ. The CDR3 region is CASSATGFSSGANVLTF. CDR3 DNA sequence: TGCGCCAGCAGCGCAACAGGATTTAGCTCTGGGGCCAACGTCCTGACTTTC.

The chain uses TRBV11-2 and TRBJ2-7; D is uncertain. The CDR3 is made up of 14 amino acids. V lost 5 bases and J 0 bases, leaving 11 bases between the germline ends. The V gene's germline CDR1 is SGHAT and CDR2 FQNNGV. The CDR3 bases are TGTGCCAGCAGCGAACTTAGGAGCTCCTACGAGCAGTACTTC. As protein: CASSELRSSYEQYF.

This chain uses TRBV28 with TRBJ1-1; TRBD1 is a possible D gene (6 bases). CDR1 is MDHEN, CDR2 SYDVKM, per germline. The CDR3 is 11 residues long. V was cut by 10 bases and J by 5 bases, with 11 bases left in between. The CDR3 DNA reads TGTGCCACCATGGGACATACTGAAGCTTTCTTT. Translated: CATMGHTEAFF.

The J gene is TRBJ2-7, the V gene TRBV28; the match to TRBD1 covers 7 bases. V dropped 10 bases and J dropped 0; count of bases not matched to a gene: 3. This CDR3 is built from 12 residues. The germline V gene encodes CDR1 MDHEN and CDR2 SYDVKM. CDR3 DNA sequence: TGTGCCACCCGGACAGGCTCCTACGAGCAGTACTTC. Protein sequence: CATRTGSYEQYF.

Only a few counts were recorded for this clone. This chain links TRBV27 with TRBJ1-3, with D perhaps TRBD1 (5 bases). V lost 3 bases to trimming and J lost 4 bases, with 13 bases between them. This CDR3 spans 15 amino acids. Germline V gives CDR1 MNHEY, CDR2 SMNVEV (reference sequence). The CDR3 coding sequence is TGTGCCAGCAGTTTCAGTCAGGGAGGCGGAAACACCATATATTTT. As protein: CASSFSQGGGNTIYF.

V is TRBV21-1 and J is TRBJ1-4; TRBD1 is the table's D call and was not checked against the DNA. TRBV21-1 is classified as a pseudogene. This CDR3 is built from 15 residues. The CDR3 DNA sequence: TGTGCCAGCAGCAAAGTAGGGACATTCCGTGAAAAACTGTTTTTT. Protein sequence: CASSKVGTFREKLFF.

This clone was observed a handful of times. This chain uses TRBV5-4 with TRBJ1-5; tentative D call: TRBD1 (6 bases). CDR1 SGHNT and CDR2 YYREEE come from the germline V gene (reference sequence). The CDR3 is 14 residues long. V lost 1 base to trimming and J lost 7 bases, with 12 bases between them. The CDR3 is CASSLSGASQPQHF. The CDR3, as DNA: TGTGCCAGCAGCTTGTCAGGGGCGTCGCAGCCCCAGCATTTT.

V usage is TRBV18 and J usage is TRBJ2-7, with D perhaps matching TRBD1 (5 bases). The germline V gene encodes CDR1 KGHSH and CDR2 LQKENI. Trimming removed 6 bases from V and 3 bases from J, with 21 bases in between. This CDR3 region has 16 residues. The CDR3 DNA follows: TGTGCCAGCTCCCCAGTAGGGGTGCATGAGCTCTACGAGCAGTACTTC. Translation gives CASSPVGVHELYEQYF.

This chain connects TRBV28 to TRBJ2-3, with 9 bases identical to TRBD2. V shed 6 bases and J 1 base; nucleotides not matched to a gene: 8. In germline, CDR1 is MDHEN, CDR2 SYDVKM. The CDR3 loop spans 16 amino acids. DNA of the CDR3: TGTGCCAGCAGGGGGCGGGGGGGGTCGGGCACAGATACGCAGTATTTT. This encodes CASRGRGGSGTDTQYF.

The CDR3 sequence: CASSQVPREQYF. The CDR3, as DNA: TGTGCCAGCAGCCAAGTGCCCCGGGAGCAGTACTTC. V and J are TRBV14 and TRBJ2-7, with D hard to call. Trimming left V 1 base short and J 7 bases short, with 8 bases between. Per germline, CDR1 SGHDN and CDR2 FVKESK. The CDR3 extends over 12 amino acids.

V usage is TRBV7-8 and J usage is TRBJ1-5; D may be TRBD1 (5 bases). The CDR3 is 15 amino acids. The V gene's germline CDR1 is SGHVS and CDR2 FQNEAQ. V lost 2 bases to trimming and J lost 3 bases, with 11 bases between them. The CDR3 loop is CASSLLGTFNQPQHF. The CDR3, as DNA: TGTGCCAGCAGCTTACTGGGGACTTTCAATCAGCCCCAGCATTTT.

The rearrangement joins TRBV6-5 to TRBJ2-1; 7 nucleotides align to TRBD2. From germline, CDR1 is MNHEY and CDR2 SVGAGI. The trim removed 5 bases at V and 8 bases at J, leaving 12 bases unmatched. The CDR3 length is 15 residues. For the CDR3, the DNA is TGTGCCAGCAGTCAAAATATAATTCGGGGGGATGAGCAGTTCTTC. Its translation is CASSQNIIRGDEQFF.

The chain joins TRBV19 to TRBJ2-7; 8 bases fit TRBD1. J was trimmed by 4 bases and V by 4 bases; bases with no gene match: 6. The CDR3 extends over 14 amino acids. The germline V gene has CDR1 LNHDA and CDR2 SQIVND (reference sequence). The CDR3 here is CASSTGQGRYEQYF. CDR3 bases: TGTGCCAGTAGTACAGGACAGGGCCGGTACGAGCAGTACTTC.

This chain links TRBV5-4 with TRBJ2-3; perhaps TRBD2 as D (5 bases). The germline V gene has CDR1 SGHNT and CDR2 YYREEE (reference sequence). CDR3 size: 14 residues. V gave up 4 bases and J gave up 6 bases, with 15 bases separating them. This CDR3 is CASSPGKAGDTQYF. The CDR3 coding sequence is TGTGCCAGCAGCCCCGGGAAAGCTGGCGATACGCAGTATTTT.

The gene calls are TRBV30 and TRBJ1-4; D unresolved. This CDR3 spans 13 amino acids. Trimming took 1 base from V and 4 from J, leaving 7 bases between them. CDR1 GTSNPN and CDR2 SVGIG come from the germline V gene (reference sequence). The CDR3 DNA reads as TGTGCCTGGAGTGGCATCAGTAATGAAAAACTGTTTTTT. Protein product: CAWSGISNEKLFF. The full variable domain, rest sourced from reference TRBV30 and TRBJ1-4, is SQTIHQWPATLVQPVGSPLSLECTVEGTSNPNLYWYRQAAGRGLQLLFYSVGIGQISSEVPQNLSASRPQDRQFILSSKKLLLSDSGFYLCAWSGISNEKLFFGSGTQLSVL.

The J gene is TRBJ2-7, the V gene TRBV4-1; 7 bases agree with TRBD1. Trimming removed 0 bases from V and 1 base from J; junction bases left unmatched: 12. This CDR3 has 18 amino acids. Per the germline V gene, CDR1 is MGHRA and CDR2 is YSYEKL. Written as DNA, the CDR3 is TGCGCCAGCAGCCAAGATCCGAACAGGGGAGAGATATCCTACGAGCAGTACTTC. This encodes CASSQDPNRGEISYEQYF.

The table lists this clone with a few counts. This chain uses TRBV4-1 with TRBJ2-1; D is unresolved. Germline loops: CDR1 MGHRA, CDR2 YSYEKL. Trimming shortened V by 3 bases and J by 5 bases, and 5 bases separated the two germline ends. The CDR3 contains 12 residues. The CDR3 sequence: CASSQTDNEQFF. In nucleotides, the CDR3 is TGCGCCAGCAGCCAGACTGACAATGAGCAGTTCTTC.